The present TCR beta chain was sequenced within a study of blood T cell repertoires in COVID-19. The repertoire was sequenced with immunoSEQ multiplex PCR; TCRdb's copy has only in-frame clones and lacks some. The sample has about 180,000 clones; approximately 90% are singletons. The TCR originated in a man over 45 with acute or convalescent COVID-19. Sample: peripheral blood.

Written as DNA, the CDR3 is TGTGCCAGCAGCACCAGCGGGGCCCAATACGAGCAGTACTTC. Translation gives CASSTSGAQYEQYF. The rearrangement uses TRBV7-9 and TRBJ2-7; 7 bases map to TRBD2. This CDR3 spans 14 amino acids. Germline CDR1 reads SEHNR; CDR2 reads FQNEAQ (reference sequence). Germline trimming cut 5 bases from V and 4 bases from J; bases unmatched to any gene: 8.